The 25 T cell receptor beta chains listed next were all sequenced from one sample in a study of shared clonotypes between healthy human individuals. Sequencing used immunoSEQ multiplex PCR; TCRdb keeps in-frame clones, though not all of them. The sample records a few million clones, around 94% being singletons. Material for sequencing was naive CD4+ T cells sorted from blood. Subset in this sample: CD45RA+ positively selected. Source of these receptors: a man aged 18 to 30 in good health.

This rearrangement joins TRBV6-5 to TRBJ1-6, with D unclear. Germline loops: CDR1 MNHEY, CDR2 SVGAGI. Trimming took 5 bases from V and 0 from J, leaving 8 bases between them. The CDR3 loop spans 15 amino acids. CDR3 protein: CASSPGSSYNSPLHF. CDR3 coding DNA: TGTGCCAGCAGTCCAGGTAGCTCCTATAATTCACCCCTCCACTTT.

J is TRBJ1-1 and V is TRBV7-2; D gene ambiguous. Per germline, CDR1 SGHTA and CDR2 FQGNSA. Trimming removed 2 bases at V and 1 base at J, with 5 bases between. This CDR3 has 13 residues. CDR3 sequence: CASSLLENTEAFF. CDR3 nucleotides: TGTGCCAGCAGCTTACTCGAGAACACTGAAGCTTTCTTT.

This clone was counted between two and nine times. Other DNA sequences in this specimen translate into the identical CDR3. This CDR3 reads CASSQTGNYGYTF. The CDR3 nucleotides read TGTGCCAGCAGCCAGACAGGGAACTATGGCTACACCTTC. The chain uses TRBV6-5 and TRBJ1-2; 7 bases match TRBD1. CDR1 is MNHEY and CDR2 is SVGAGI in the germline V gene. With 6 bases clipped from V and 2 bases from J, the junction kept 3 bases outside the gene matches. CDR3 length: 13 amino acids.

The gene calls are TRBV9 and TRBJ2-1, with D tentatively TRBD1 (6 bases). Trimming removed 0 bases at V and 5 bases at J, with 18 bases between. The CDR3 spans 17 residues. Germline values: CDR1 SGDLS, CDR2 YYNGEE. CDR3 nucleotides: TGTGCCAGCAGCGTAGCTCGAGACAGGTTGGACCACAATGAGCAGTTCTTC. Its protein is CASSVARDRLDHNEQFF.

This CDR3 is CASSPRLKINEQFF. CDR3 in DNA: TGTGCCAGCAGCCCCCGTTTAAAAATCAATGAGCAGTTCTTC. The chain has TRBV7-8 and TRBJ2-1, with D hard to call. The germline CDR1 and CDR2 sequences are SGHVS and FQNEAQ. V lost 5 bases and J 6 bases, leaving 14 bases between the germline ends. CDR3 length: 14 residues.

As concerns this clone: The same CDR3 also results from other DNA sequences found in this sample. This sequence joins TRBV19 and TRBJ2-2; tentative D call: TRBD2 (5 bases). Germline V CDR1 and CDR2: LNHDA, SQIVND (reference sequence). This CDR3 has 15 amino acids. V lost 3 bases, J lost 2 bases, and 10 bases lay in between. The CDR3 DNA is TGTGCCAGTAGTATCTCCGGGGTAAACACCGGGGAGCTGTTTTTT. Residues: CASSISGVNTGELFF.

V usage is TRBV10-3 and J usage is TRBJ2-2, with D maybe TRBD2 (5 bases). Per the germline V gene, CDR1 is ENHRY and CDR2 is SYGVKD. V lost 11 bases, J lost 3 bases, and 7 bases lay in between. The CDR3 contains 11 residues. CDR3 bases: TGTGCCGCGCGGGACACCGGGGAGCTGTTTTTT. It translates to CAARDTGELFF.

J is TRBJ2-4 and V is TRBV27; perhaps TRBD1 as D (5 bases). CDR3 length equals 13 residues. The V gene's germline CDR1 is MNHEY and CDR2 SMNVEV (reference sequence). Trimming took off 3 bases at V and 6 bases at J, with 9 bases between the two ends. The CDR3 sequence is CASSFSGINIQYF. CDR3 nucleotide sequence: TGTGCCAGCAGTTTTTCAGGGATAAACATTCAGTACTTC.

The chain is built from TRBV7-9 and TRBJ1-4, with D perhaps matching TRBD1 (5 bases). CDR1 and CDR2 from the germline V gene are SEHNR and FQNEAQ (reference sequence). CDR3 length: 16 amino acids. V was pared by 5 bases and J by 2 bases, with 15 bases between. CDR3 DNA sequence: TGTGCCAGCAGCCCAGGGTTTCAGTGGACTAATGAAAAACTGTTTTTT. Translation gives CASSPGFQWTNEKLFF.

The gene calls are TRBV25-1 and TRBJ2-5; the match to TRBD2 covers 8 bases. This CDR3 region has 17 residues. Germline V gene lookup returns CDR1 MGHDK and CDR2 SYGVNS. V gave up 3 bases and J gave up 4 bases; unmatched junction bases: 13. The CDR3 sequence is CASSEIGGGPEVETQYF. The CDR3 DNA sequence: TGTGCCAGCAGTGAGATTGGCGGGGGGCCCGAAGTAGAGACCCAGTACTTC.

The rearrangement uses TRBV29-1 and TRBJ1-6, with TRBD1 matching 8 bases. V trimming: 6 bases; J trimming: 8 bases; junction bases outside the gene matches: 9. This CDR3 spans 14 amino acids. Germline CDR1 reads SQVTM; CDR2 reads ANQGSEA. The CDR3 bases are TGCAGCGTCGGACACGGGACAGGCGATTCACCCCTCCACTTT. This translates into CSVGHGTGDSPLHF.

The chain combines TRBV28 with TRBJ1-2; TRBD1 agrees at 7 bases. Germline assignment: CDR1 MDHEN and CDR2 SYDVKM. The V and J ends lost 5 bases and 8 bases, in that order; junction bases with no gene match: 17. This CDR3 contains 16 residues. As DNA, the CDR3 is TGTGCCAGCAGTCCCCTCTACCCAATGACAGGGCACGGCTACACCTTC. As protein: CASSPLYPMTGHGYTF.

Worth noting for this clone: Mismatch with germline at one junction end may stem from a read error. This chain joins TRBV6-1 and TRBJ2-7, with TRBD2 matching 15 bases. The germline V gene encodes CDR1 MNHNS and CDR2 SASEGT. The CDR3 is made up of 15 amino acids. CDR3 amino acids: CASSEGTSGRNEQYF. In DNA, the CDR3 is TGTGCCAGCAGCGAAGGGACTAGCGGGAGGAACGAGCAGTACTTC.

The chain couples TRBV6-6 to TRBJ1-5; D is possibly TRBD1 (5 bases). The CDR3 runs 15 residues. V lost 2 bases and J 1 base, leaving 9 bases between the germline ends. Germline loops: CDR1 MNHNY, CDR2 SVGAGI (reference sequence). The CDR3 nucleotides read TGTGCCAGCAGTTACGACAGCCCGAGCAATCAGCCCCAGCATTTT. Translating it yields CASSYDSPSNQPQHF.

CDR3 sequence: CASSPRQKLYGYTF. CDR3 bases: TGCGCCAGCAGCCCGAGACAAAAGTTATATGGCTACACCTTC. The chain is built from TRBV4-1 and TRBJ1-2; D is ambiguous. Germline loops: CDR1 MGHRA, CDR2 YSYEKL. Between the trimmed V and J ends, which lost 4 bases and 5 bases, there was a span of 14 bases. The CDR3 is 14 residues long.

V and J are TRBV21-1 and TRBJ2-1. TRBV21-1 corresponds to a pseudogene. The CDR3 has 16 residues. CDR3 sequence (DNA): TGTGCCAGCAGCAAAGCTATCCCAACCCATTACAATGAGCAGTTCTTC. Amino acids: CASSKAIPTHYNEQFF.

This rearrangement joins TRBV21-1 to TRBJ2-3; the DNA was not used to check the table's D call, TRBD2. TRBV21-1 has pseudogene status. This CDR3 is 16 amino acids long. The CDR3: CASSKCHRGSTDTQYF. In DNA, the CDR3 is TGTGCCAGCAGCAAATGTCATCGGGGAAGCACAGATACGCAGTATTTT.

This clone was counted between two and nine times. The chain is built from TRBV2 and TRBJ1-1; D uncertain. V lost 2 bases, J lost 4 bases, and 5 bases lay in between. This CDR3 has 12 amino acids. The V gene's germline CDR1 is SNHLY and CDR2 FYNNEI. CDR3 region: CASSERLTEAFF. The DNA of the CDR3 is TGTGCCAGCAGTGAAAGGCTCACTGAAGCTTTCTTT.

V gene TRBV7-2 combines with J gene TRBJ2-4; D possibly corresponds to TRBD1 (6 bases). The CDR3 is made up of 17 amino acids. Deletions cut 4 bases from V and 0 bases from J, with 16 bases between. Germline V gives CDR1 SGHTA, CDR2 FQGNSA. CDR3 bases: TGTGCCAGCAGCTCCTCCGGACAGCTAATAGCCAAAAACATTCAGTACTTC. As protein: CASSSSGQLIAKNIQYF. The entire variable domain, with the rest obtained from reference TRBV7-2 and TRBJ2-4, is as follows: GAGVSQSPSNKVTEKGKDVELRCDPISGHTALYWYRQSLGQGLEFLIYFQGNSAPDKSGLPSDRFSAERTGGSVSTLTIQRTQQEDSAVYLCASSSSGQLIAKNIQYFGAGTRLSVL.

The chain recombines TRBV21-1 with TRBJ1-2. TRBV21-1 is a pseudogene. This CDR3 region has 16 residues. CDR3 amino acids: CASSLRTGRPTYGYTF. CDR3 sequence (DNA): TGTGCCAGCAGCCTGAGGACGGGACGGCCGACCTATGGCTACACCTTC.

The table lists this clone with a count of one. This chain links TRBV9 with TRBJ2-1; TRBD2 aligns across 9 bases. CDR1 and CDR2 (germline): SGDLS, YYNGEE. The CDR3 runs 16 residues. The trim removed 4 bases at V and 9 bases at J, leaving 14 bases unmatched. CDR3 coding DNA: TGTGCCAGCAGCCCCACCGGCGCGGGAGGGCGGGCTGAGCAGTTCTTC. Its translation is CASSPTGAGGRAEQFF. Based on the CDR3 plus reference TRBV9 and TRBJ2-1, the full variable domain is DSGVTQTPKHLITATGQRVTLRCSPRSGDLSVYWYQQSLDQGLQFLIQYYNGEERAKGNILERFSAQQFPDLHSELNLSSLELGDSALYFCASSPTGAGGRAEQFFGPGTRLTVL.

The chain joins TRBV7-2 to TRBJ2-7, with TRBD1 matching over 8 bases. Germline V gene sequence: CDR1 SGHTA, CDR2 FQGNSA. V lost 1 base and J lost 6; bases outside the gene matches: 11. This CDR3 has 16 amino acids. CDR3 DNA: TGTGCCAGCAGCTTAGGATTACAGGGGGGAGGTGGCGAGCAGTACTTC. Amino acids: CASSLGLQGGGGEQYF.

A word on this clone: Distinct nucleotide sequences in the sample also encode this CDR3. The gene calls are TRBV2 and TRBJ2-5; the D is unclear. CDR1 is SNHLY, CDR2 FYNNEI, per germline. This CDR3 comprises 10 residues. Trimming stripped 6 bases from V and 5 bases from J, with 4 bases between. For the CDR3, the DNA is TGTGCCAGCAGGGTCGAGACCCAGTACTTC. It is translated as CASRVETQYF.

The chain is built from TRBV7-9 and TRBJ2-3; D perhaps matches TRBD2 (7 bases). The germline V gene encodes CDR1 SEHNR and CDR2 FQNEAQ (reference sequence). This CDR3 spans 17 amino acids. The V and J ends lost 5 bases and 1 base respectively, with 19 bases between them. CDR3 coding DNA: TGTGCCAGCAGCCTAGGACGGGGGGCGTTAGGCACAGATACGCAGTATTTT. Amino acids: CASSLGRGALGTDTQYF. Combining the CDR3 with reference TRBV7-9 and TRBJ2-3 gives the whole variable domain DTGVSQNPRHKITKRGQNVTFRCDPISEHNRLYWYRQTLGQGPEFLTYFQNEAQLEKSRLLSDRFSAERPKGSFSTLEIQRTEQGDSAMYLCASSLGRGALGTDTQYFGPGTRLTVL.

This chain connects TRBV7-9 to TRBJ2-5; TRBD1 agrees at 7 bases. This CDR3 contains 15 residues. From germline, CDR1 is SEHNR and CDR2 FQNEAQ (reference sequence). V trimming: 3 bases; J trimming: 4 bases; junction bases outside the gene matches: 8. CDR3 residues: CASSFLLTGSETQYF. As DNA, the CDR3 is TGTGCCAGCAGCTTCCTTTTGACAGGGTCAGAGACCCAGTACTTC. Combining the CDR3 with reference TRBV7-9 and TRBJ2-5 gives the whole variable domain DTGVSQNPRHKITKRGQNVTFRCDPISEHNRLYWYRQTLGQGPEFLTYFQNEAQLEKSRLLSDRFSAERPKGSFSTLEIQRTEQGDSAMYLCASSFLLTGSETQYFGPGTRLLVL.